Included here is one T cell receptor beta chain sequence, with context. Germline assignment: CDR1 MNHEY and CDR2 SVGAGI. There are 12 residues in the CDR3. V trimming: 5 bases; J trimming: 12 bases; junction bases outside the gene matches: 6. The data stem from a study of control samples from healthy donors and cancer patients. Produced via immunoSEQ multiplex PCR; TCRdb's table is partial and in-frame only. This sample has roughly 100,000 clones, with about 92% found just once. The origin of this receptor is a woman aged 18 to 35 in good health. The sequenced material came from blood. The chain combines TRBV6-5 with TRBJ2-1, with 8 bases fitting TRBD2. The CDR3 nucleotides read TGTGCCAGCAGTCCGGGGGGGATTTCGCAGTTCTTC. Translation gives CASSPGGISQFF.